Each of the 31 T cell receptor beta chains below was sequenced from the same sample in a study of CD8 T cells in Susac syndrome. Reverse transcription of about 0.45 to 1 ug RNA was performed with random hexamers. TCRdb re-called the immunoSEQ multiplex PCR reads with MiXCR, one entry per CDR3 protein. The table has around 300,000 distinct CDR3 sequences, approximately 91% seen once; the top ten hold around 0.2%. Specimen: CD8+ T cells from PBMCs. The receptors stem from a human donor with multiple sclerosis.

The chain recombines TRBV19 with TRBJ1-5; 9 nucleotides line up with TRBD1. Germline V gene lookup returns CDR1 LNHDA and CDR2 SQIVND (reference sequence). The V segment lost 1 base and the J segment 2 bases; nucleotides outside the gene matches: 0. There are 15 residues in the CDR3. CDR3 nucleotides: TGTGCCAGTAGTATAGGGACAGGGGGCAATCAGCCCCAGCATTTT. Translating it yields CASSIGTGGNQPQHF.

The rearrangement links TRBV4-3 to TRBJ2-1; a weak D match, TRBD2 (5 bases). Deletions cut 0 bases from V and 5 bases from J, with 26 bases between. The germline CDR1 and CDR2 sequences are LGHNA and YSLEER. The CDR3 runs to 20 residues. In DNA, the CDR3 is TGCGCCAGCAGCCAAGAGGCCGGCCAGATCTCGGGATCGTTGGACAATGAGCAGTTCTTC. Amino acids: CASSQEAGQISGSLDNEQFF.

About this clonotype itself: An end of the junction differs from the germline gene, which may be a read error. CDR3 DNA sequence: TGCGGAATCGGGGCCGGGGAGCTGTTTTTT. It codes for CGIGAGELFF. This chain joins TRBV30 and TRBJ2-2; D possibly corresponds to TRBD2 (5 bases). The CDR3 sequence is 10 residues long. In germline, CDR1 is GTSNPN, CDR2 SVGIG (reference sequence).

This rearrangement joins TRBV29-1 to TRBJ2-1; 10 bases are shared with TRBD2. V lost 7 bases and J lost 3; bases outside the gene matches: 9. The germline gives CDR1 SQVTM, CDR2 ANQGSEA. The length of the CDR3 is 15 residues. The DNA of the CDR3 is TGCAGCGCCGACCCTAGCGGGGGCGGCTACAATGAGCAGTTCTTC. This sequence encodes CSADPSGGGYNEQFF.

The V call is TRBV27, the J call TRBJ2-6; possibly TRBD1 for D (5 bases). Germline V gives CDR1 MNHEY, CDR2 SMNVEV (reference sequence). The germline V and J ends were trimmed by 5 bases and 0 bases, with 17 bases remaining between them. This CDR3 region has 18 residues. CDR3 nucleotide sequence: TGTGCCAGCAGTACGCCGGTCAGGGATGCCTCTGGGGCCAACGTCCTGACTTTC. Protein product: CASSTPVRDASGANVLTF.

This clonotype was recorded a few times. J is TRBJ2-5 and V is TRBV20-1; D is uncertain. The CDR3 is 13 residues long. Germline V gene data show CDR1 as DFQATT and CDR2 as SNEGSKA (reference sequence). Trimming removed 3 bases from V and 1 base from J, with 9 bases in between. The CDR3 protein is CSASRRSQETQYF. CDR3 DNA sequence: TGCAGTGCTAGCCGCAGGAGCCAAGAGACCCAGTACTTC.

The chain combines TRBV7-8 with TRBJ1-2; weak D call: TRBD1 (5 bases). The CDR3 length is 17 residues. CDR1 SGHVS and CDR2 FQNEAQ come from the germline V gene. Trimming stripped 2 bases from V and 3 bases from J, with 19 bases between. Written as DNA, the CDR3 is TGTGCCAGCAGCTTAAGCCCGGCCAGGGTGAGGGACTATGGCTACACCTTC. Translated: CASSLSPARVRDYGYTF.

V and J are TRBV3-1 and TRBJ1-5; maybe TRBD1 (6 bases). V lost 1 base and J lost 4, with 11 bases in between. This CDR3 is built from 15 residues. The V gene's germline CDR1 is LGHDT and CDR2 YNNKEL (reference sequence). The CDR3 loop is CASSQGGGSNQPQHF. In DNA, the CDR3 is TGTGCCAGCAGCCAAGGAGGGGGATCGAATCAGCCCCAGCATTTT.

Only one count was recorded for this clonotype. The chain recombines TRBV19 with TRBJ2-7; maybe TRBD2 (6 bases). There are 16 residues in the CDR3. V was trimmed by 7 bases and J by 4 bases, leaving 23 bases between them. Germline V lookup: CDR1 LNHDA, CDR2 SQIVND (reference sequence). The CDR3 sequence is CASNLGGFGPQYEQYF. In DNA, the CDR3 is TGTGCCAGTAACCTTGGAGGGTTCGGCCCCCAATACGAGCAGTACTTC.

The genes are TRBV9 and TRBJ2-1, with TRBD2 identical over 10 bases. From germline, CDR1 is SGDLS and CDR2 YYNGEE. The CDR3 spans 16 residues. With 0 bases clipped from V and 7 bases from J, the junction kept 7 bases outside the gene matches. This chain's CDR3 is CASSVEPSGRGNEQFF. The DNA for the CDR3 is TGTGCCAGCAGCGTAGAACCCAGCGGGAGGGGGAATGAGCAGTTCTTC.

This chain uses TRBV20-1 with TRBJ2-5; TRBD2 agrees at 8 bases. V was clipped by 1 base and J by 5 bases; unmatched bases: 15. From germline, CDR1 is DFQATT and CDR2 SNEGSKA (reference sequence). The CDR3 has 17 residues. DNA of the CDR3: TGCAGTGCTAGAGTTGTTTTGGCGGGGGGACTGCGGGAGACCCAGTACTTC. Translation: CSARVVLAGGLRETQYF.

V and J are TRBV5-1 and TRBJ2-1; D uncertain. The CDR3 has 16 residues. Germline V gene sequence: CDR1 SGHRS, CDR2 YFSETQ. Trimming took off 1 base at V and 9 bases at J, with 20 bases between the two ends. CDR3 loop: CASSLIVPVPQSEQFF. In DNA form, the CDR3 reads TGCGCCAGCAGCTTGATCGTGCCGGTTCCCCAATCTGAGCAGTTCTTC.

V and J are TRBV7-6 and TRBJ1-1; D remains unclear. Germline lookup yields CDR1 SGHVS and CDR2 FNYEAQ. V was clipped by 1 base and J by 0 bases, with 9 bases between them. CDR3 length: 15 amino acids. CDR3 region: CASSLEHSMNTEAFF. In DNA form, the CDR3 reads TGTGCCAGCAGCTTAGAACACAGCATGAACACTGAAGCTTTCTTT.

This chain joins TRBV9 and TRBJ2-7; D may correspond to TRBD1 or TRBD2 (6 bases each). Trimming left V 3 bases short and J 2 bases short, with 15 bases between. CDR1 and CDR2 (germline): SGDLS, YYNGEE. The CDR3 sequence is 15 residues long. CDR3 region: CASSAWGAATYEQYF. CDR3 nucleotide sequence: TGTGCCAGCAGCGCGTGGGGGGCGGCCACCTACGAGCAGTACTTC.

The CDR3 coding sequence is TGTGCCAGCAGCTTATTTGCGGGGGAAAAACTGTTTTTT. Its translation: CASSLFAGEKLFF. J is TRBJ1-4 and V is TRBV11-2; no clear D gene. CDR1 is SGHAT and CDR2 is FQNNGV in the germline V gene. V gave up 2 bases and J gave up 8 bases, with 9 bases separating them. This CDR3 contains 13 residues.

This clonotype turned up a few times. The V gene is TRBV7-6, the J gene TRBJ2-7, with D perhaps matching TRBD2 (6 bases). The CDR3 runs 10 residues. Per the germline V gene, CDR1 is SGHVS and CDR2 is FNYEAQ. The V end lost 5 bases, the J end lost 7 bases, and 6 bases lay between the germline ends. CDR3 sequence reads: CASSGGEQYF. The DNA for the CDR3 is TGTGCCAGCAGCGGGGGGGAGCAGTACTTC.

This rearrangement joins TRBV24-1 to TRBJ2-2, with a weak D call TRBD1 (5 bases). Germline assignment: CDR1 KGHDR and CDR2 SFDVKD. CDR3 length: 11 residues. The ends were cut back, 12 bases at V and 7 bases at J, with 11 bases in the middle. CDR3 nucleotides: TGTGCCGCAGAAGGGGACGGGGAGCTGTTTTTT. Encoded protein: CAAEGDGELFF.

This clonotype was detected a few times. The CDR3, as DNA: TGCGCCAGCAGCCTTACGGAGGATACGCAGTATTTT. This gives the protein CASSLTEDTQYF. V gene TRBV4-1 combines with J gene TRBJ2-3; D is undetermined. The CDR3 contains 12 residues. The germline V and J ends were trimmed by 4 bases and 6 bases, with 8 bases remaining between them. CDR1 and CDR2 (germline): MGHRA, YSYEKL.

This CDR3 reads CSVVAATMGTQYF. The DNA of the CDR3 is TGCAGCGTTGTGGCGGCTACAATGGGGACCCAGTACTTC. The chain joins TRBV29-1 to TRBJ2-5; D gene uncertain. Germline V CDR1 and CDR2: SQVTM, ANQGSEA. V lost 4 bases and J 7 bases, leaving 16 bases between the germline ends. CDR3 length equals 13 residues.

This sequence joins TRBV23-1 and TRBJ1-4, with D uncertain. TRBV23-1 is filed as an ORF, its function uncertain. CDR3 size: 17 residues. Trimming removed 3 bases at V and 0 bases at J, with 14 bases between. The CDR3 DNA reads as TGCGCCAGCAGTCAGCCAAGACCCATTGCAACTAATGAAAAACTGTTTTTT. This codes for CASSQPRPIATNEKLFF.

CDR3 DNA: TGTGCCACCAGCAGTGCCCCGGAGGTAGCGGGACTCTCCCAGTTCTTC. Its translation is CATSSAPEVAGLSQFF. The V and J genes are TRBV15 and TRBJ2-1; 8 nucleotides align to TRBD2. Unmatched junction bases numbered 17, after V lost 3 bases and J lost 13 bases. Germline CDR1 reads LNHNV; CDR2 reads YYDKDF (reference sequence). The CDR3 consists of 16 residues.

CDR3 nucleotide sequence: TGCAGTGCTAGACTGGGACTAGCGGCTTTCTACGAGCAGTACTTC. It specifies CSARLGLAAFYEQYF. The V and J genes are TRBV20-1 and TRBJ2-7, with TRBD2 identical over 11 bases. V was clipped by 2 bases and J by 3 bases; unmatched bases: 6. CDR1 DFQATT and CDR2 SNEGSKA come from the germline V gene (reference sequence). The CDR3 extends over 15 amino acids.

The chain couples TRBV7-2 to TRBJ2-3; the D gene is possibly TRBD2 (5 bases). Trimming removed 5 bases from V and 5 bases from J, with 20 bases in between. The germline V gene encodes CDR1 SGHTA and CDR2 FQGNSA. The CDR3 is 16 amino acids. The CDR3 is CASSNTALRAGDTQYF. Here the CDR3 DNA reads TGTGCCAGCAGCAACACGGCTCTCCGGGCGGGAGATACGCAGTATTTT.

The chain couples TRBV19 to TRBJ2-3; D gene uncertain. Germline V gene data show CDR1 as LNHDA and CDR2 as SQIVND (reference sequence). This CDR3 has 15 amino acids. V lost 0 bases and J 4 bases, leaving 11 bases between the germline ends. This CDR3 reads CASSIDRSGADTQYF. DNA for the CDR3: TGTGCCAGTAGTATAGATCGGAGTGGCGCAGATACGCAGTATTTT.

In this sample, this clonotype turned up once. The V and J genes are TRBV7-9 and TRBJ2-7; D is possibly TRBD2 (5 bases). The CDR3 totals 15 residues. Germline CDR1 SEHNR, CDR2 FQNEAQ (reference sequence). V lost 6 bases, J lost 4 bases, and 19 bases lay in between. The chain's CDR3 is CASSSPGQERYEQYF. CDR3 coding DNA: TGTGCCAGCAGTTCTCCGGGCCAGGAGCGGTACGAGCAGTACTTC. The full variable domain, in which reference TRBV7-9 and TRBJ2-7 provide the parts outside the CDR3, is DTGVSQNPRHKITKRGQNVTFRCDPISEHNRLYWYRQTLGQGPEFLTYFQNEAQLEKSRLLSDRFSAERPKGSFSTLEIQRTEQGDSAMYLCASSSPGQERYEQYFGPGTRLTVT.

This clonotype has only one observation. The rearrangement uses TRBV27 and TRBJ2-6; D may be TRBD2 (5 bases). CDR3 length: 14 residues. The germline CDR1 and CDR2 sequences are MNHEY and SMNVEV (reference sequence). V lost 8 bases to trimming and J lost 2 bases, with 10 bases between them. Written as DNA, the CDR3 is TGTGCCAGCGGTGGAGGCGCTGGGGCCAACGTCCTGACTTTC. This codes for CASGGGAGANVLTF.

V gene TRBV27 combines with J gene TRBJ2-3; D remains ambiguous. CDR3 size: 13 residues. Trimming took off 2 bases at V and 4 bases at J, with 7 bases between the two ends. Germline lookup yields CDR1 MNHEY and CDR2 SMNVEV (reference sequence). The CDR3: CASSLGSADTQYF. The CDR3 DNA reads as TGTGCCAGCAGTTTAGGTTCGGCAGATACGCAGTATTTT.

The CDR3 loop reads CASSLMGLGPKSSYEQYF. The CDR3 nucleotides read TGTGCCAGCAGTTTAATGGGGCTAGGTCCTAAGAGCTCCTACGAGCAGTACTTC. The rearrangement uses TRBV28 and TRBJ2-7; D possibly corresponds to TRBD1 (5 bases). The germline V gene encodes CDR1 MDHEN and CDR2 SYDVKM. V was clipped by 2 bases and J by 0 bases, with 20 bases between them. The CDR3 length is 18 residues.

The rearrangement uses TRBV5-1 and TRBJ2-7; TRBD2 matches at 13 bases. CDR1 is SGHRS and CDR2 is YFSETQ in the germline V gene. Trimming cost V 3 bases and J 6 bases; bases outside gene matches: 12. This CDR3 has 17 residues. As DNA, the CDR3 is TGCGCCAGCAGCTCCGGCAGGGAGAGGACTAGCGGGGGCGAGCAGTACTTC. It translates to CASSSGRERTSGGEQYF.

The CDR3 nucleotides are TGTGCCAGCAGCTCCCCTAGCGGGGGGCCGTGGAATGAGCAGTTCTTC. This sequence encodes CASSSPSGGPWNEQFF. The chain uses TRBV6-6 and TRBJ2-1; 11 bases line up with TRBD2. CDR3 length: 16 amino acids. In germline, CDR1 is MNHNY, CDR2 SVGAGI (reference sequence). V lost 6 bases, J lost 7 bases, and 11 bases stayed unmatched.

V and J are TRBV2 and TRBJ1-6; TRBD1 might be the D (5 bases). This CDR3 contains 18 residues. Germline V gene lookup returns CDR1 SNHLY and CDR2 FYNNEI. The V and J ends lost 3 bases and 0 bases respectively, with 15 bases between them. CDR3 sequence: CASSDPDTLSSYNSPLHF. CDR3 bases: TGTGCCAGCAGTGACCCGGACACCTTGAGCTCCTATAATTCACCCCTCCACTTT. Filled out from reference TRBV2 and TRBJ1-6, the complete variable domain reads EPEVTQTPSHQVTQMGQEVILRCVPISNHLYFYWYRQILGQKVEFLVSFYNNEISEKSEIFDDQFSVERPDGSNFTLKIRSTKLEDSAMYFCASSDPDTLSSYNSPLHFGNGTRLTVT.